This TCR beta chain is drawn from a study of blood T cell repertoires in COVID-19. Data came from immunoSEQ multiplex PCR; TCRdb stores just in-frame clones and leaves some out. The sample lists 150,000 to 200,000 clones, 60% to 80% occurring once. The CDR3 has 14 residues. Looked up from germline, CDR1 is SGHAT and CDR2 is FQDESV (reference sequence). The junction had 2 bases not matched to a gene; V was cut back by 5 bases and J by 4 bases. The sequence came from a woman in her seventies with acute or convalescent COVID-19. Sequencing input: peripheral blood. V and J are TRBV11-1 and TRBJ2-1, with 10 bases lining up with TRBD1. The CDR3 region has the DNA TGTGCCAGCAGCCGGACAGGGGGTTACAATGAGCAGTTCTTC. As protein: CASSRTGGYNEQFF.